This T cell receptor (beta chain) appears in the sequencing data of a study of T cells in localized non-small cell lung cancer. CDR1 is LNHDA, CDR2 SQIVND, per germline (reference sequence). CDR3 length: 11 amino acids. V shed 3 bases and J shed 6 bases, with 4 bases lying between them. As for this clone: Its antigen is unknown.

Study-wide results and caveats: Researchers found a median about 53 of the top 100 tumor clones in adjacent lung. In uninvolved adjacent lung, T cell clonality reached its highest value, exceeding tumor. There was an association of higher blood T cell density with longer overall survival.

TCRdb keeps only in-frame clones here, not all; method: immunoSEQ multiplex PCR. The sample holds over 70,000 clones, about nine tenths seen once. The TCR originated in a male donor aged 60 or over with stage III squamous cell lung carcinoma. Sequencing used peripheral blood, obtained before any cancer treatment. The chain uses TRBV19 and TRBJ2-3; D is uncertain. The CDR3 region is CASSISDTQYF. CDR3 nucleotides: TGTGCCAGTAGTATTTCGGATACGCAGTATTTT.